A single sample gave rise to the 7 T cell receptor beta chains below, sequenced in a study of cytomegalovirus exposure and HLA in healthy donors. With 60 Vbeta and 13 Jbeta primers, the PCR was carried out. Sequenced by immunoSEQ multiplex PCR; TCRdb stores in-frame clones only, minus some. The table shows more than 150,000 clones, with over 70% occurring only once. Sequences were obtained from PBMCs. The receptors were gathered from a woman in her late teens or twenties in good health and CMV-seropositive.

This clone appeared a few times. V gene TRBV5-4 combines with J gene TRBJ2-7; no clear D. V dropped 3 bases and J dropped 1 base, with 8 bases sitting between them. This CDR3 contains 13 residues. Germline V gene lookup returns CDR1 SGHNT and CDR2 YYREEE (reference sequence). Here the CDR3 DNA reads TGTGCCAGCAGCTCGACATCTTCCTACGAGCAGTACTTC. It codes for CASSSTSSYEQYF.

This clone was detected once. This sequence joins TRBV5-1 and TRBJ1-1; D is perhaps TRBD1 (6 bases). Trimming removed 6 bases at V and 1 base at J, with 10 bases between. Germline CDR1 reads SGHRS; CDR2 reads YFSETQ. The CDR3 loop spans 13 amino acids. The DNA of the CDR3 is TGCGCCAGCAATTCAGGGGCGAACACTGAAGCTTTCTTT. Residues: CASNSGANTEAFF. Variable domain in full (rest from reference TRBV5-1 and TRBJ1-1): KAGVTQTPRYLIKTRGQQVTLSCSPISGHRSVSWYQQTPGQGLQFLFEYFSETQRNKGNFPGRFSGRQFSNSRSEMNVSTLELGDSALYLCASNSGANTEAFFGQGTRLTVV.

The chain uses TRBV7-3 and TRBJ2-2; perhaps TRBD2 as D (6 bases). Trimming stripped 3 bases from V and 5 bases from J, with 7 bases between. Germline loops: CDR1 SGHTA, CDR2 FQGTGA. The CDR3 sequence is 13 residues long. DNA of the CDR3: TGTGCCAGCAGCTTTGGGGGGACCGGGGAGCTGTTTTTT. Translated: CASSFGGTGELFF.

This clone showed up just a few times. The chain has TRBV5-6 and TRBJ2-3, with D uncertain. The V gene's germline CDR1 is SGHDT and CDR2 YYEEEE. This CDR3 comprises 12 residues. The germline V and J ends were trimmed by 0 bases and 5 bases, with 4 bases remaining between them. The chain's CDR3 is CASSLAKDTQYF. The CDR3 nucleotides read TGTGCCAGCAGCTTGGCTAAAGATACGCAGTATTTT.

The chain links TRBV6-5 to TRBJ2-7; 10 bases line up with TRBD1. In germline, CDR1 is MNHEY, CDR2 SVGAGI. Trimming took 6 bases from V and 5 from J; bases not matched to a gene: 7. The CDR3 has 14 residues. DNA of the CDR3: TGTGCCAGCAGAGCCGGGACAGGGGTTAACGAGCAGTACGTC. It translates to CASRAGTGVNEQYV.

V gene TRBV30 combines with J gene TRBJ2-3; 9 bases are shared with TRBD1. The V gene end was trimmed by 6 bases and the J gene end by 3 bases; junction bases not matched to a gene: 7. The CDR3 length is 14 residues. Germline lookup yields CDR1 GTSNPN and CDR2 SVGIG (reference sequence). CDR3 protein: CACNRGQETDTQYF. CDR3 sequence (DNA): TGTGCCTGTAACAGGGGGCAGGAGACAGATACGCAGTATTTT. Supplemented by reference TRBV30 and TRBJ2-3, the full variable domain reads SQTIHQWPATLVQPVGSPLSLECTVEGTSNPNLYWYRQAAGRGLQLLFYSVGIGQISSEVPQNLSASRPQDRQFILSSKKLLLSDSGFYLCACNRGQETDTQYFGPGTRLTVL.

This rearrangement joins TRBV7-9 to TRBJ1-2; 7 positions agree with TRBD1. The trim removed 4 bases at V and 8 bases at J, leaving 7 bases unmatched. The CDR3 consists of 13 residues. Germline V gene sequence: CDR1 SEHNR, CDR2 FQNEAQ (reference sequence). CDR3: CASSSTGLMGYTF. DNA for the CDR3: TGTGCCAGCAGCTCGACAGGGCTTATGGGCTACACCTTC.